This T cell receptor (beta chain) derives from a study of molecular identifiers for immune sequencing clone quantification listed by TCRdb under 2018. Context from the whole study: For a replicate experiment, the RNA from either 20,000 or 100,000 naive CD8 T cells was divided into five aliquots, and four of those aliquots went on to sequencing. The study was a methods study using CD8 T cells to benchmark molecular-identifier clustering-based TCR repertoire sequencing (MIDCIRS) and TCR RNA copy counting. Study-level results and caveats: Spiked-in Jurkat TCR RNA equal to a single cell's worth was reported to be detectable even within 1,200,000 naive CD8 T cells. The naive libraries included spiked-in Jurkat TCR RNA (approximately ten copies' worth), and this RNA is not part of the donor repertoire. Modeling indicated approximately 3.1 TCR RNA copies recovered per cell, compared with approximately 10 by digital PCR, which implies a capture efficiency of approximately 29%. The sizes of highly expanded clones could end up underestimated when identical TCR molecules share a barcode. Clones above 20 RNA copies held over 99% of molecules in CMV-specific effector cells but under 1% in naive cells. When barcode sub-clustering was omitted, TCR diversity was inflated by chimeric consensus sequences, with chimeras reaching as high as 47%.

CDR1 and CDR2, looked up from the germline V gene, are SGHDT and YYEEEE. V is trimmed back by 4 bases and J by 1 base, and the junction contains 10 bases that no gene match accounts for. The CDR3 runs 16 residues from the cysteine to the phenylalanine. Of the read, only the CDR3 DNA is kept; its 48 bases are in frame from base 1. Libraries of naive CD8 T cells were generated from approximately 20,000 to 1,000,000 sorted cells, with 10%, 30% or 50% of the purified RNA used. Naive CD8 T cells, defined as CD8+CD4-CCR7+CD45RA+, were FACS-sorted into RLT Plus buffer on a BD FACSAria II. To test detection sensitivity, Jurkat RNA equal to around 10 TCR copies was added to samples of roughly 18,000-1,100,000 naive CD8 T cells. CD8 T cells were enriched with RosetteSep CD8+ T Cell Enrichment Cocktail and Ficoll-Paque, followed by ACK red cell lysis. This clonotype was counted at least ten times. The target of this receptor is not known. No base-level quality is on record; no much larger clone is a single base apart.

The library was produced with PCR. Data came from a NextSeq 500. Preparation of bulk TCR libraries followed a previously described approach, with the TCR primers listed in Table S5. Purification of total RNA was performed with the Qiagen AllPrep DNA/RNA kit. Reads from multiple sequencing runs of the same library were pooled before analysis. Under the source paper's analysis protocol: Reads were retained only if the reads had an exact TCR constant sequence, and the retained reads were trimmed to 150 nt and grouped according to their 12-nt molecular barcodes. Reads inside each barcode group were sub-clustered using a 15% Levenshtein threshold, and a quality-weighted consensus sequence was constructed for each RNA molecule. Non-functional sequences were removed, as were lower-count sequences one edit away from another. Based on a fit of two negative binomial distributions, barcode sub-clusters having less than 20% of the maximum read count were discarded. Clones were called with MiXCR by TCRdb after fastp trimmed the public reads at Q25, and only in-frame beta chains were retained. Rows with one shared CDR3 protein collapse into an entry with the most common genes and DNA. Clone size and V and J calls follow TCRdb, not the original study. The sample table holds 300,000 to 400,000 distinct CDR3 sequences, of which 24% were seen once. Roughly 0.7% of the sample rests with the top ten.

This TCR came from a human donor in good health. Some libraries in this study had Jurkat cell RNA spiked in. Sequenced material: naive CD8+ T cells from blood, with Jurkat cell RNA spiked in. Interpreted using the paper, the cell subset or site label stands for: FACS-sorted CD8+CD4-CCR7+CD45RA+ naive T cells. The rearrangement combines TRBV5-6 with TRBJ2-5; 7 middle bases align to TRBD2. CDR3 sequence: CASSPPGLLFQETQYF. The DNA is as follows: TGTGCCAGCAGCCCCCCGGGACTATTGTTCCAAGAGACCCAGTACTTC.